Below, 22 T cell receptor beta chains from the same sample are listed, as sequenced in a study of T cells in tumors after PD-1 blockade. This table comes from immunoSEQ multiplex PCR, and its TCRdb copy is limited to in-frame clones, with some not included. The sample holds about 47,000 clones; more than 60% are singletons and the top ten take 8% to 10%. The specimen was PBMCs, collected before anti-PD-1 therapy. Receptors originate from a human donor with advanced basal cell or squamous cell carcinoma (not recorded which).

The chain links TRBV5-1 to TRBJ2-1; TRBD2 matches 13 bases. The CDR3 spans 16 residues. Trimming at V came to 1 base and at J to 6 bases, leaving 4 bases not matched to a gene. Germline V gives CDR1 SGHRS, CDR2 YFSETQ. DNA for the CDR3: TGCGCCAGCAGCTTGATACTAGCGGGGGGGCCCAATGAGCAGTTCTTC. Protein product: CASSLILAGGPNEQFF.

Concerning this clone itself: Other DNA sequences within the sample encode an identical CDR3. The CDR3 spells CASSQGGSSGNTIYF. CDR3 nucleotides: TGTGCCAGCAGCCAAGGAGGCTCCTCTGGAAACACCATATATTTT. V usage is TRBV3-1 (or the pseudogene TRBV3-2) and J usage is TRBJ1-3; D is uncertain. Germline lookup yields CDR1 LGHDT and CDR2 YNNKEL (reference sequence). With 1 base removed from V and 0 bases from J, the gap between germline ends came to 7 bases. The CDR3 totals 15 residues.

The V gene is TRBV3-1 (or the pseudogene TRBV3-2), the J gene TRBJ2-1, with 8 nucleotides matching TRBD2. After removal of 7 bases from V and 1 base from J, the junction contained 6 bases not matched to a gene. The germline gives CDR1 LGHDT, CDR2 YNNKEL (reference sequence). The CDR3 spans 15 residues. The CDR3 DNA follows: TGTGCCAGCACTTTTGCGGGAGGATCCTACAATGAGCAGTTCTTC. Its protein is CASTFAGGSYNEQFF.

This clone appeared a few times. This chain links TRBV24-1 with TRBJ2-3; D is uncertain. V lost 5 bases and J 6 bases, leaving 11 bases between the germline ends. The CDR3 totals 13 residues. Looked up from germline, CDR1 is KGHDR and CDR2 is SFDVKD. In nucleotides, the CDR3 is TGTGCCACCAGTGCCATGCGGTGGGATACGCAGTATTTT. It specifies CATSAMRWDTQYF.

The V and J genes are TRBV27 and TRBJ1-2; tentative D call: TRBD1 (6 bases). CDR1 is MNHEY, CDR2 SMNVEV, per germline (reference sequence). With 5 bases removed from V and 4 bases from J, the gap between germline ends came to 20 bases. The CDR3 is 16 amino acids. CDR3 in DNA: TGTGCCAGCAGTCTCCAACCACAGGGATTGAGCTATGGCTACACCTTC. It yields the protein CASSLQPQGLSYGYTF.

This sequence joins TRBV2 and TRBJ2-4; D possibly uses TRBD1 or TRBD2 (5 bases each). The CDR3 covers 14 residues. Germline values: CDR1 SNHLY, CDR2 FYNNEI. The germline V and J ends were trimmed by 4 bases and 6 bases, with 13 bases remaining between them. CDR3 in DNA: TGTGCCAGCAGTGTGGGGGAACTTGGAAACATTCAGTACTTC. Translating it yields CASSVGELGNIQYF.

DNA for the CDR3: TGCAGCGCCCTCTTGCGGGGGGCGGGGGAGCAGTACTTC. Translated: CSALLRGAGEQYF. The rearrangement links TRBV29-1 to TRBJ2-7; 8 bases are shared with TRBD2. The germline CDR1 and CDR2 sequences are SQVTM and ANQGSEA. CDR3 length: 13 amino acids. Germline trimming cut 7 bases from V and 7 bases from J; bases unmatched to any gene: 12.

The rearrangement joins TRBV5-1 to TRBJ2-7, with TRBD2 matching over 11 bases. There are 15 residues in the CDR3. Germline trimming cut 6 bases from V and 5 bases from J; bases unmatched to any gene: 10. Germline loops: CDR1 SGHRS, CDR2 YFSETQ. This chain's CDR3 is CASTPRLAGRHEQYF. CDR3 DNA sequence: TGCGCCAGCACCCCAAGACTAGCGGGGCGCCACGAGCAGTACTTC.

This chain uses TRBV5-1 with TRBJ2-1; the D is unclear. Trimming shortened V by 3 bases and J by 0 bases, and 13 bases separated the two germline ends. CDR3 length: 16 amino acids. Germline loops: CDR1 SGHRS, CDR2 YFSETQ. The CDR3 nucleotides read TGCGCCAGCAGCTCCAGGACGGACGGCTCCTACAATGAGCAGTTCTTC. Translation gives CASSSRTDGSYNEQFF.

V gene TRBV24-1 combines with J gene TRBJ2-2, with D possibly being TRBD1 (5 bases). The CDR3 is made up of 18 amino acids. V was shortened by 0 bases and J by 4 bases, with 17 bases between the two germline ends. Germline lookup yields CDR1 KGHDR and CDR2 SFDVKD. CDR3 amino acids: CATSDLWTPHTGTGELFF. The CDR3 bases are TGTGCCACCAGTGATTTGTGGACACCGCACACTGGCACCGGGGAGCTGTTTTTT.

V usage is TRBV5-4 and J usage is TRBJ2-2; D unresolved. This CDR3 region has 15 residues. CDR1 is SGHNT, CDR2 YYREEE, per germline (reference sequence). Between the trimmed V and J ends, which lost 0 bases and 4 bases, there was a span of 10 bases. The CDR3 coding sequence is TGTGCCAGCAGCTTGGGGAGCTCGGGCACCGGGGAGCTGTTTTTT. This gives the protein CASSLGSSGTGELFF.

The rearrangement joins TRBV7-9 to TRBJ2-1, with 12 bases that match TRBD2. There are 19 residues in the CDR3. The germline V gene has CDR1 SEHNR and CDR2 FQNEAQ (reference sequence). Trimming took 1 base from V and 0 from J; bases not matched to a gene: 7. Written as DNA, the CDR3 is TGTGCCAGCAGCTTAGTACTAGCGGGGGGTCCCAGCTCCTACAATGAGCAGTTCTTC. Its translation is CASSLVLAGGPSSYNEQFF.

The gene calls are TRBV19 and TRBJ2-7; D possibly matches TRBD1 or TRBD2 (6 bases each). The germline CDR1 and CDR2 sequences are LNHDA and SQIVND (reference sequence). Trimming shortened V by 5 bases and J by 2 bases, and 19 bases separated the two germline ends. The CDR3 is made up of 16 amino acids. This CDR3 is CASSPQEGGLTYEQYF. CDR3 DNA: TGTGCCAGTAGTCCGCAAGAGGGGGGTTTAACCTACGAGCAGTACTTC.

This clone was recorded only once. The rearrangement uses TRBV2 and TRBJ1-6; D is undetermined. The germline CDR1 and CDR2 sequences are SNHLY and FYNNEI. This CDR3 is built from 15 residues. The V and J ends lost 8 bases and 5 bases respectively, with 16 bases between them. CDR3 protein: CASARSRRNNSPLHF. The CDR3 region has the DNA TGTGCCAGCGCCAGAAGTAGAAGGAATAATTCACCCCTCCACTTT.

The chain has TRBV10-3 and TRBJ2-6; a possible D gene is TRBD1 (5 bases). Germline V gene lookup returns CDR1 ENHRY and CDR2 SYGVKD. The CDR3 runs to 19 residues. The V end lost 7 bases, the J end lost 3 bases, and 25 bases lay between the germline ends. CDR3 in DNA: TGTGCCATCACTCCGGACGCAGGGCAGATTGAAGGTGGGGCCAACGTCCTGACTTTC. Encoded protein: CAITPDAGQIEGGANVLTF.

V and J are TRBV5-1 and TRBJ2-5, with TRBD2 matching 12 bases. Germline V gene data show CDR1 as SGHRS and CDR2 as YFSETQ. CDR3 size: 15 residues. V lost 4 bases to trimming and J lost 5 bases; unmatched junction nucleotides: 6. The CDR3 nucleotides read TGCGCCAGCAGCCCCGTCCTAGCGGGAGGGGAGACCCAGTACTTC. It codes for CASSPVLAGGETQYF.

The chain employs TRBV3-1 (or the pseudogene TRBV3-2) and TRBJ2-5; D may be TRBD1 or TRBD2 (5 bases each). Trimming removed 4 bases from V and 5 bases from J, with 17 bases in between. The CDR3 has 15 residues. From germline, CDR1 is LGHDT and CDR2 YNNKEL (reference sequence). Written as DNA, the CDR3 is TGTGCCAGCAGCCCGGGACCAGGTCGGGGTGAGACCCAGTACTTC. Its translation is CASSPGPGRGETQYF.

This clone was recorded once. The chain carries TRBV5-6 and TRBJ1-1; D call uncertain. Germline lookup yields CDR1 SGHDT and CDR2 YYEEEE. Trimming removed 1 base from V and 2 bases from J, with 6 bases in between. The CDR3 sequence is 13 residues long. CDR3 protein: CASSLSVNTEAFF. The CDR3 DNA sequence: TGTGCCAGCAGCTTGTCCGTAAACACTGAAGCTTTCTTT. The variable domain in full, completed from reference TRBV5-6 and TRBJ1-1, reads DAGVTQSPTHLIKTRGQQVTLRCSPKSGHDTVSWYQQALGQGPQFIFQYYEEEERQRGNFPDRFSGHQFPNYSSELNVNALLLGDSALYLCASSLSVNTEAFFGQGTRLTVV.

The J gene is TRBJ2-2, the V gene TRBV24-1, with D perhaps matching TRBD1 or TRBD2 (5 bases each). V lost 4 bases and J 2 bases, leaving 13 bases between the germline ends. The germline V gene has CDR1 KGHDR and CDR2 SFDVKD. The CDR3 extends over 16 amino acids. CDR3 coding DNA: TGTGCCACCAGTGAGGTCGGGACCCTCAACACCGGGGAGCTGTTTTTT. It codes for CATSEVGTLNTGELFF.

The V call is TRBV11-3, the J call TRBJ2-7; 10 nucleotides match TRBD1. J gave up 3 bases and V 7 bases, and 9 bases lay outside the gene matches. The CDR3 spans 15 residues. CDR1 is SGHNT and CDR2 is YENEEA in the germline V gene. The CDR3 sequence is CASKLGRDRGYEQYF. CDR3 in DNA: TGTGCCAGCAAACTAGGCCGGGACAGGGGCTACGAGCAGTACTTC.

The chain recombines TRBV10-1 with TRBJ2-3; 10 nucleotides agree with TRBD2. The CDR3 totals 17 residues. V was clipped by 6 bases and J by 0 bases; unmatched bases: 9. Germline V gene lookup returns CDR1 WNHNN and CDR2 SYGVQD (reference sequence). The CDR3 nucleotides read TGCGCCAGCAGAACGGGACTAGCGAACGTAAGCACAGATACGCAGTATTTT. As protein: CASRTGLANVSTDTQYF.

The V gene is TRBV18, the J gene TRBJ1-1; 8 bases align to TRBD1. The junction had 9 bases not matched to a gene; V was cut back by 3 bases and J by 0 bases. This CDR3 comprises 17 residues. Germline CDR1 reads KGHSH; CDR2 reads LQKENI. CDR3 coding DNA: TGTGCCAGCTCACCCCCACAGGGGGGATGGATGAACACTGAAGCTTTCTTT. This sequence encodes CASSPPQGGWMNTEAFF.